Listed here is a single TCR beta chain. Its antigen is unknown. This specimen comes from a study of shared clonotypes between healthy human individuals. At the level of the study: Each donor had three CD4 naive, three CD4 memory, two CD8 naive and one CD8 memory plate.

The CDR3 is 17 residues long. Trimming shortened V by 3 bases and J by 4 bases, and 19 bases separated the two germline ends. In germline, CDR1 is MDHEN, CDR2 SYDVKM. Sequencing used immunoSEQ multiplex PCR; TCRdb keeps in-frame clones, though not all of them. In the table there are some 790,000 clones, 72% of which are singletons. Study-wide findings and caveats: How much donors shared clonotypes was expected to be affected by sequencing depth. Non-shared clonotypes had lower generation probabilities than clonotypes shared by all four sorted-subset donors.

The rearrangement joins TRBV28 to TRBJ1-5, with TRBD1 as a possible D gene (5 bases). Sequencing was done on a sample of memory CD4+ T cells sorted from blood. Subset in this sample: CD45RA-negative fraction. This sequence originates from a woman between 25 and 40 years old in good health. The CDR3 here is CASSLRGAGPINQPQHF. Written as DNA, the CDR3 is TGTGCCAGCAGTTTGAGAGGGGCAGGGCCAATTAATCAGCCCCAGCATTTT.